This T cell receptor (beta chain) came from a study of T-cell reconstitution after alpha-beta-depleted transplantation in children. Study conclusions and caveats: Surviving thymic progenitors and recipient T cells were the source of high TCRbeta diversity at day 60 in some patients. Two months or so post-transplant, alpha-beta T cells reportedly derived from several hundred expanded graft clones. A year post-transplant, T-cell counts and diversity derived mostly from newly produced T cells.

This clonotype was picked up many times. Its antigen is still unknown. Molecular barcoding with unique molecular identifiers was used for the TCRbeta library. TCRdb called the PCR reads again in MiXCR, with one record for every CDR3 protein. The sample has 450,000 to 600,000 distinct CDR3 sequences, more than 9% seen once. The V gene's germline CDR1 is DFQATT and CDR2 SNEGSKA (reference sequence). The CDR3 runs to 16 residues. V trimming: 1 base; J trimming: 6 bases; junction bases outside the gene matches: 15. The sample consisted of PBMCs, taken before TCRalphabeta/CD19-depleted stem cell transplant. V is TRBV20-1 and J is TRBJ2-7, with 7 bases aligning to TRBD1. This clonotype was obtained from a child younger than 10 with inherited bone marrow failure, due to receive a stem cell transplant. As DNA, the CDR3 is TGCAGTGCTAGAGCCCGCCCCGACGACAGGGAAGGCGAGCAGTACTTC. Its protein is CSARARPDDREGEQYF.